A selection of T cell receptor beta chains follows, all from one sample in a study of shared clonotypes between healthy human individuals. Only in-frame clones appear in the TCRdb table, and some are missing; sequencing was by immunoSEQ multiplex PCR. The sample lists around 700,000 clones, roughly 70% occurring once. Sequencing was performed on memory CD4+ T cells sorted from blood. The source is a woman in her 30s in good health. Each CDR3 is given with its conserved first and last residue. Each record gives: clone size, D gene, CDR3 length, J gene, V gene, CDR3 protein, CDR3 DNA. A D gene is named only where the DNA matches it firmly. The size entry is marked missing in some rows and otherwise reads once, few, many or a size class.

>NA|NA|13|TRBJ2-5|TRBV19
CASSAGLGGTQYF
TGTGCCAGTAGTGCCGGACTAGGGGGGACCCAGTACTTC
>NA|TRBD1|14|TRBJ2-7|TRBV25-1
CASSSTGGTGEQYF
TGTGCCAGCAGCTCTACAGGGGGGACGGGCGAGCAGTACTTC
>NA|NA|15|TRBJ1-1|TRBV19
CASSIQTVMNTEAFF
TGTGCCAGTAGTATCCAGACAGTCATGAACACTGAAGCTTTCTTT
>NA|NA|13|TRBJ2-1|TRBV19
CASIGGARNEQFF
TGTGCCAGTATTGGGGGGGCACGGAATGAGCAGTTCTTC
>NA|NA|14|TRBJ1-5|TRBV5-1
CASSEGLLGQPQHF
TGCGCCAGCAGCGAGGGACTGTTAGGTCAGCCCCAGCATTTT
>once|TRBD2|16|TRBJ2-1|TRBV11-2
CASSPPGLAKGNEQFF
TGTGCCAGCAGCCCCCCGGGACTAGCGAAGGGGAATGAGCAGTTCTTC
>NA|NA|13|TRBJ1-1|TRBV5-1
CASSLTANTEAFF
TGCGCCAGCAGCCTGACAGCGAACACTGAAGCTTTCTTT
>NA|NA|14|TRBJ2-7|TRBV9
CASSVGGKPYEQYF
TGTGCCAGCAGCGTAGGCGGGAAACCCTACGAGCAGTACTTC
>NA|TRBD1|13|TRBJ1-2|TRBV5-4
CASSRDDRGGYTF
TGTGCCAGCAGCCGGGACGACAGGGGGGGCTACACCTTC
>few|TRBD2|14|TRBJ2-1|TRBV6-5
CASSYSGTLNEQFF
TGTGCCAGCAGTTACAGCGGGACGCTGAATGAGCAGTTCTTC
>NA|TRBD1|15|TRBJ1-4|TRBV6-5
CASRDRGRTNEKLFF
TGTGCCAGCAGGGACAGGGGGCGAACTAATGAAAAACTGTTTTTT
>NA|TRBD2|14|TRBJ2-1|TRBV7-9
CASSWGTSSNEQFF
TGTGCCAGCAGCTGGGGGACTAGCAGCAATGAGCAGTTCTTC
>NA|NA|15|TRBJ2-6|TRBV28
CASRPGTWMANVLTF
TGTGCCAGCAGACCCGGGACGTGGATGGCCAACGTCCTGACTTTC
>once|NA|13|TRBJ2-7|TRBV27
CASSLRQPREQYF
TGTGCCAGCAGTTTGCGGCAACCGAGGGAGCAGTACTTC
>NA|TRBD1|15|TRBJ1-1|TRBV28
CASSSGTGAETEAFF
TGTGCCAGCAGTTCAGGGACAGGGGCCGAGACTGAAGCTTTCTTT
>NA|TRBD1|17|TRBJ2-7|TRBV28
CASNSPSTTGDAYEQYF
TGTGCCAGCAATTCACCCTCAACGACAGGGGACGCCTACGAGCAGTACTTC
>NA|TRBD2|14|TRBJ2-2|TRBV9
CASSLLTAGGELFF
TGTGCCAGCAGCCTCCTTACAGCGGGAGGGGAGCTGTTTTTT
>NA|NA|15|TRBJ1-4|TRBV28
CASSLGGGTNEKLFF
TGTGCCAGCAGTTTGGGGGGAGGAACTAATGAAAAACTGTTTTTT
>NA|TRBD1|14|TRBJ2-7|TRBV28
CASSLEQGALEQYF
TGTGCCAGCAGTTTGGAGCAGGGGGCGCTGGAGCAGTACTTC
>NA|NA|15|TRBJ2-2|TRBV7-2
CASSSGRKVTGELFF
TGTGCCAGCAGCTCCGGGAGAAAGGTCACCGGGGAGCTGTTTTTT
>NA|NA|16|TRBJ1-5|TRBV28
CASSVSGGTRNQPQHF
TGTGCCAGCAGTGTGTCGGGGGGGACGCGCAATCAGCCCCAGCATTTT
>NA|NA|12|TRBJ2-3|TRBV2
CASGGPTDTQYF
TGTGCCAGCGGCGGACCCACAGATACGCAGTATTTT
>NA|NA|15|TRBJ1-4|TRBV7-2
CASSPTGTLNEKLFF
TGTGCCAGCAGCCCTACAGGGACTCTTAATGAAAAACTGTTTTTT
>NA|NA|13|TRBJ1-2|TRBV12-5
CASGPGITEGYTF
TGTGCTAGTGGTCCAGGGATAACTGAGGGCTACACCTTC
>NA|TRBD1|18|TRBJ1-5|TRBV7-9
CASSGPGQGGRSNQPQHF
TGTGCCAGCAGCGGCCCCGGACAGGGAGGGAGAAGCAATCAGCCCCAGCATTTT
>once|NA|14|TRBJ1-6|TRBV14
CASSQETNNSPLHF
TGTGCCAGCAGCCAAGAGACGAATAATTCACCCCTCCACTTT
>NA|NA|13|TRBJ1-4|TRBV2
CASGTPNNEKLFF
TGTGCCAGCGGCACACCGAACAATGAAAAACTGTTTTTT
>NA|NA|12|TRBJ2-7|TRBV30
CAWSVAGSEQYF
TGTGCCTGGAGTGTTGCGGGTTCCGAGCAGTACTTC
>few|TRBD1|16|TRBJ1-1|TRBV27
CASSPEGRGRETEAFF
TGTGCCAGCAGTCCCGAGGGCAGGGGGCGCGAGACTGAAGCTTTCTTT
>NA|NA|16|TRBJ1-1|TRBV7-9
CASSLDRGHTNTEAFF
TGTGCCAGCAGCTTAGATAGAGGACACACGAACACTGAAGCTTTCTTT
>NA|TRBD1|17|TRBJ1-5|TRBV28
CASSSDLGQGTNQPQHF
TGTGCCAGCAGTTCCGACCTAGGACAGGGGACCAATCAGCCCCAGCATTTT
>NA|NA|16|TRBJ2-6|TRBV11-2
CASSFVKSSGANVLTF
TGTGCCAGCAGCTTTGTAAAGAGTTCTGGGGCCAACGTCCTGACTTTC
>few|NA|18|TRBJ2-7|TRBV4-2
CASSQDWRASPSSYEQYF
TGTGCCAGCAGCCAAGATTGGAGGGCTAGCCCATCCTCCTACGAGCAGTACTTC
>once|NA|14|TRBJ2-7|TRBV4-1
CASSQDMQGYEQYF
TGCGCCAGCAGCCAAGATATGCAGGGCTACGAGCAGTACTTC
>NA|NA|15|TRBJ2-5|TRBV28
CASSRPRISQETQYF
TGTGCCAGCAGTCGCCCCCGTATTTCCCAAGAGACCCAGTACTTC
>NA|TRBD2|15|TRBJ2-1|TRBV29-1
CSVPLAGGVYNEQFF
TGCAGCGTGCCCCTAGCGGGAGGGGTCTACAATGAGCAGTTCTTC
>NA|TRBD2|16|TRBJ2-5|TRBV5-8
CASSLVRIAGDETQYF
TGTGCCAGCAGCTTGGTACGCATAGCGGGAGACGAGACCCAGTACTTC
>many|NA|12|TRBJ2-3|TRBV7-9
CASSTHGGGQYF
TGTGCCAGCAGCACCCACGGAGGGGGACAGTATTTT
>NA|NA|14|TRBJ2-7|TRBV5-1
CASGNSSAYYEQYF
TGCGCCAGCGGAAACAGTTCAGCCTACTACGAGCAGTACTTC
>NA|TRBD2|18|TRBJ2-7|TRBV19
CASSPGLAGGHYLYEQYF
TGTGCCAGTAGTCCCGGACTAGCGGGAGGCCATTACCTATACGAGCAGTACTTC
>NA|NA|14|TRBJ2-1|TRBV11-2
CASSSTFPSYLQFF
TGTGCCAGCAGCTCAACCTTCCCCTCTTACTTGCAGTTCTTC